This TCR beta chain stems from a study of early T cells in non-severe SARS-CoV-2 infection. About the study: Chains from this unsorted whole-blood bulk RNA could not be paired.

TCRdb itself ran the 5' RACE reads through MiXCR, one entry per CDR3 protein. The repertoire holds roughly 57,000 distinct CDR3 sequences, with approximately 13% as singletons. This CDR3 region has 16 residues. Trimming took 5 bases from V and 0 from J; bases not matched to a gene: 10. Per germline, CDR1 SGHAT and CDR2 FQNNGV. This clonotype was counted at least ten times. The sequencing here drew on whole blood, taken at baseline. This TCR was sampled from an adult who was a healthcare worker with PCR-confirmed SARS-CoV-2 infection or an uninfected control (not recorded which). J is TRBJ2-7 and V is TRBV11-2; TRBD2 agrees at 7 bases. DNA of the CDR3: TGTGCCAGCAGCCGGAATAAGGCTAGCGGCTCCTACGAGCAGTACTTC. Amino acids: CASSRNKASGSYEQYF.